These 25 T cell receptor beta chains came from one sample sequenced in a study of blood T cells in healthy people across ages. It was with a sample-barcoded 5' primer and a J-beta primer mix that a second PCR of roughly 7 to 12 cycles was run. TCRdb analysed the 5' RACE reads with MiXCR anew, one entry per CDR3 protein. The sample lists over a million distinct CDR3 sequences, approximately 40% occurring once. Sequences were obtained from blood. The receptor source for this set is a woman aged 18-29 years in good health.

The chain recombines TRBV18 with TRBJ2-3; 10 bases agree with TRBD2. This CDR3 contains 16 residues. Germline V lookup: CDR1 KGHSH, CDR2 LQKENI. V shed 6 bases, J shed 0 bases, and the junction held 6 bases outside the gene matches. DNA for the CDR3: TGTGCCAGCTCGAATCTACTAGCGGGGAGCACAGATACGCAGTATTTT. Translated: CASSNLLAGSTDTQYF.

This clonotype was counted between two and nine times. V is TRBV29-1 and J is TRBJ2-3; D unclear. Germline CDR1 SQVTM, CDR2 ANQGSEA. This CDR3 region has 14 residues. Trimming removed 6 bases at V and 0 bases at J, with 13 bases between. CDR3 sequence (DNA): TGCAGCGTGCGGTTTGATCCTAGCACAGATACGCAGTATTTT. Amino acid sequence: CSVRFDPSTDTQYF.

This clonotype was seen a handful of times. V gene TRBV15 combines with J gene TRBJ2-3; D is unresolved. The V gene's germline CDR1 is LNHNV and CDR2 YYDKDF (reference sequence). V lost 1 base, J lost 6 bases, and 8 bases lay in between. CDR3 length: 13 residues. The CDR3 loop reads CATSRGAWDTQYF. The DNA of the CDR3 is TGTGCCACCAGCAGAGGGGCATGGGATACGCAGTATTTT.

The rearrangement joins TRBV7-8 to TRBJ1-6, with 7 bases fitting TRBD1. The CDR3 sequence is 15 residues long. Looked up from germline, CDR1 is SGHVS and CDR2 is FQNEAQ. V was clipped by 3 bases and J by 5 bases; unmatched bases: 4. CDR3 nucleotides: TGTGCCAGCAGCTTCAAGACAGGGAATAATTCACCCCTCCACTTT. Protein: CASSFKTGNNSPLHF.

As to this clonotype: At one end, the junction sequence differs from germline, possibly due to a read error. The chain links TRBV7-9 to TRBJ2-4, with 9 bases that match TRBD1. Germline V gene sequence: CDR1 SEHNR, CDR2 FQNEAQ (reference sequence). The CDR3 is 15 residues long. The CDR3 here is CARSGRDRESDIQYF. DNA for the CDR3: TGTGCCCGCAGCGGCCGGGACAGGGAGTCAGACATTCAGTACTTC.

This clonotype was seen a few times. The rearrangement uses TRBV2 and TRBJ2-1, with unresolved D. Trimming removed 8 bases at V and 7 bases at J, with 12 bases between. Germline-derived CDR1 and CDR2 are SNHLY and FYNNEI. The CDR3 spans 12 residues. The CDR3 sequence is CASFPVLNEQFF. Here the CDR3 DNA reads TGTGCCAGCTTCCCAGTATTAAATGAGCAGTTCTTC.

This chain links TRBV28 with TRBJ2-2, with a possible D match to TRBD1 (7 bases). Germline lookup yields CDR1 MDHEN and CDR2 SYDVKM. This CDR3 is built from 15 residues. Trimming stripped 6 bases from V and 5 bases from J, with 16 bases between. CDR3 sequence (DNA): TGTGCCAGCAGCCCTCAACAGGGGAGGACCGGGGAGCTGTTTTTT. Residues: CASSPQQGRTGELFF.

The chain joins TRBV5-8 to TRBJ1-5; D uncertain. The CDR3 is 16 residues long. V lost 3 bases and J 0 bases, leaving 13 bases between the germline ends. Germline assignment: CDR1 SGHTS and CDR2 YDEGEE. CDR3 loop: CASSSRSIYSNQPQHF. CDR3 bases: TGTGCCAGCAGCTCCAGGAGTATCTATAGCAATCAGCCCCAGCATTTT.

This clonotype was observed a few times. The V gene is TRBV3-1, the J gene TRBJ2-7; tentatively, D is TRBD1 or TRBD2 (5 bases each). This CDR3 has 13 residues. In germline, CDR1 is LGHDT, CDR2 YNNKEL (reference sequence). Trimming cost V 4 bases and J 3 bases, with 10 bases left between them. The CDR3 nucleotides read TGTGCCAGCAGCCCGGGGCTATTCTACGAGCAGTACTTC. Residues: CASSPGLFYEQYF.

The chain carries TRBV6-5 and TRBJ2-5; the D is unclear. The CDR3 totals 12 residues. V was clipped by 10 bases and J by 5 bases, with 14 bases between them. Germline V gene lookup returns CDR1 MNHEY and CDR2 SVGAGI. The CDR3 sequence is CATTSVRETQYF. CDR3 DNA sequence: TGTGCCACCACGAGCGTAAGGGAGACCCAGTACTTC.

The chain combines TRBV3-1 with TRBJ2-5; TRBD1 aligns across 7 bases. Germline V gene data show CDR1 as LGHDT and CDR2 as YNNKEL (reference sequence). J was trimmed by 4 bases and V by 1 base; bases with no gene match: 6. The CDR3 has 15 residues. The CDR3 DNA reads TGTGCCAGCAGCCAAGCGACAGGGTCCGGAGAGACCCAGTACTTC. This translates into CASSQATGSGETQYF.

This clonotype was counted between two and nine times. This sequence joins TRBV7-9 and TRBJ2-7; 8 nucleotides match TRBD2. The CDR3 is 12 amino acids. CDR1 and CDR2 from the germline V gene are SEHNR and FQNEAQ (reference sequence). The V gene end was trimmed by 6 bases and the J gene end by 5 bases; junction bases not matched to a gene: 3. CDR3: CASSQTSDEQYF. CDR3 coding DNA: TGTGCCAGCAGTCAGACTAGCGACGAGCAGTACTTC.

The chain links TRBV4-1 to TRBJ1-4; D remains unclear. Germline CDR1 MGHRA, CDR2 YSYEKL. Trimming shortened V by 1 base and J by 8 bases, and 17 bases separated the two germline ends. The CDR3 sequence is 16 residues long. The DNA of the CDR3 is TGCGCCAGCAGCCAAGTTTCACCCAGAACAGACGAAAAACTGTTTTTT. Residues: CASSQVSPRTDEKLFF.

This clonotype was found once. This chain's CDR3 is CASSLPGDFPSSYNSPLHF. The DNA for the CDR3 is TGTGCCAGCAGCCTACCCGGGGACTTTCCTAGCTCCTATAATTCACCCCTCCACTTT. This sequence joins TRBV7-8 and TRBJ1-6; weak D call: TRBD1 (5 bases). With 5 bases removed from V and 0 bases from J, the gap between germline ends came to 20 bases. Germline CDR1 is SGHVS and CDR2 is FQNEAQ. The CDR3 spans 19 residues. The full variable domain, in which reference TRBV7-8 and TRBJ1-6 provide the parts outside the CDR3, is GAGVSQSPRYKVAKRGQDVALRCDPISGHVSLFWYQQALGQGPEFLTYFQNEAQLDKSGLPSDRFFAERPEGSVSTLKIQRTQQEDSAVYLCASSLPGDFPSSYNSPLHFGNGTRLTVT.

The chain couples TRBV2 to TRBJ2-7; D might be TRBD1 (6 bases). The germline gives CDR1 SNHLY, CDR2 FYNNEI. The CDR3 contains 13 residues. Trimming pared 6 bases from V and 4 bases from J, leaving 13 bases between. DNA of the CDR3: TGTGCCAGCAGGGAACAGGGTTTGTACGAGCAGTACTTC. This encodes CASREQGLYEQYF.

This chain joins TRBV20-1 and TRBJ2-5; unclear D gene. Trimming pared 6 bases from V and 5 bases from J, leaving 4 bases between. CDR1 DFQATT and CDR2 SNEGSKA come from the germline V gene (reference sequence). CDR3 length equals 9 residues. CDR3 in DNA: TGCAGTGCCCCCGAGACCCAGTACTTC. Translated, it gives CSAPETQYF.

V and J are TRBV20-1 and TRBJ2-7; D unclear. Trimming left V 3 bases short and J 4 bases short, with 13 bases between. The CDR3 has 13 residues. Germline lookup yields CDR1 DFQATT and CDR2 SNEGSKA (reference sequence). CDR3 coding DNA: TGCAGTGCTAGGGACGTATCTCGATACGAGCAGTACTTC. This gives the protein CSARDVSRYEQYF.

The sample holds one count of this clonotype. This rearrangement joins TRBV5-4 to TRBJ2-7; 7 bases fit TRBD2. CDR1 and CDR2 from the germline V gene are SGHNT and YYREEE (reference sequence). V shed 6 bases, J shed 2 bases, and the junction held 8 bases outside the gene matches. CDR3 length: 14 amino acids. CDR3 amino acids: CASTPGLVPYEQYF. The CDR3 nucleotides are TGTGCCAGCACCCCTGGACTAGTTCCCTACGAGCAGTACTTC.

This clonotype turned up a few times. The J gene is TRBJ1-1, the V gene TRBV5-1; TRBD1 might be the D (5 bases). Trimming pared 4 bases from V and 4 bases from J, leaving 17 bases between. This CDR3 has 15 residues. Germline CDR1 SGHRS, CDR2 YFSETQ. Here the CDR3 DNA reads TGCGCCAGCAGCGGGGACGGGGGGAGGAGCACTGAAGCTTTCTTT. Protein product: CASSGDGGRSTEAFF.

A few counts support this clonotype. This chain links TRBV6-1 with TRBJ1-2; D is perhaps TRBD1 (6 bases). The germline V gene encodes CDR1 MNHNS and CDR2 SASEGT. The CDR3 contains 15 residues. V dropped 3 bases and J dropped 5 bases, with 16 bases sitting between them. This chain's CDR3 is CASSDVGQGWYGYTF. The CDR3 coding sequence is TGTGCCAGCAGTGACGTCGGGCAGGGGTGGTATGGCTACACCTTC.

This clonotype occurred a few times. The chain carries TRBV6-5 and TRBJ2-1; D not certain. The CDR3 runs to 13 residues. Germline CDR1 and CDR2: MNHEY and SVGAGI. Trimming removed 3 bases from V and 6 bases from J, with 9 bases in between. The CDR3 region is CASSYGSSNEQFF. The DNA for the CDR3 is TGTGCCAGCAGTTATGGTTCTTCCAATGAGCAGTTCTTC.

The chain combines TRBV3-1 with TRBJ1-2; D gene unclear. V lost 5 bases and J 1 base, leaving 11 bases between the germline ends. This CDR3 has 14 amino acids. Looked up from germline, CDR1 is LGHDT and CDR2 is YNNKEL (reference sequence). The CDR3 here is CASSWSGLNYGYTF. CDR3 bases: TGTGCCAGCAGCTGGAGTGGCCTTAACTATGGCTACACCTTC.

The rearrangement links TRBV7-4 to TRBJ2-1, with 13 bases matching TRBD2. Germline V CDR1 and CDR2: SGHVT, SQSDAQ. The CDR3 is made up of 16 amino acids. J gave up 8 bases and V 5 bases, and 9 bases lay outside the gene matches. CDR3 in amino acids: CASSHRTSGSFYEQFF. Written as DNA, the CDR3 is TGTGCCAGCAGCCACAGGACTAGCGGGAGTTTCTATGAGCAGTTCTTC. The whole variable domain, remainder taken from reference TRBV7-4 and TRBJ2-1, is GAGVSQSPRYKVAKRGRDVALRCDSISGHVTLYWYRQTLGQGSEVLTYSQSDAQRDKSGRPSGRFSAERPERSVSTLKIQRTEQGDSAVYLCASSHRTSGSFYEQFFGPGTRLTVL.

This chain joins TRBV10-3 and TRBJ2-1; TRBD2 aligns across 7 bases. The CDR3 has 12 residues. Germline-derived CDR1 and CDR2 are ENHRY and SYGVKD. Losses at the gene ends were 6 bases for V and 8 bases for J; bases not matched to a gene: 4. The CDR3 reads CAIRVAGDEQFF. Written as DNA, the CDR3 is TGTGCCATCAGGGTAGCGGGCGATGAGCAGTTCTTC.

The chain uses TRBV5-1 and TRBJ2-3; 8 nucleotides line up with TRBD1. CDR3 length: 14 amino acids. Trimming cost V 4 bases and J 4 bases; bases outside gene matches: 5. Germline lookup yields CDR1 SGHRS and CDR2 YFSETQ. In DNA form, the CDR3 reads TGCGCCAGCAGCGCACGGACAGGGCCAGATACGCAGTATTTT. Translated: CASSARTGPDTQYF.